In its sample, the clone carrying this T cell receptor beta chain was seen many times. Its antigen is currently unknown. After removal of 5 bases from V and 6 bases from J, the junction contained 9 bases not matched to a gene. There are 15 residues in the CDR3. Germline loops: CDR1 SGHTA, CDR2 FQGNSA. TCRdb analysed the reads with MiXCR anew, one entry per CDR3 protein. The repertoire has about 700,000 distinct CDR3 sequences, around 31% of them found once; the top ten carry about 18%. This specimen belongs to a study of T cell repertoires in cytomegalovirus infection. Whole-study context: CMV epitopes in the study were HLA-C-restricted (recently identified) and HLA-B-restricted (well studied). Matching HLA type and CMV infection were both indicated by public TCR beta signatures. Points from the study as a whole: Cumulated frequencies of public TCR beta families served to identify carriers of CMV plus the relevant HLA. CMV-specific TCR beta clonotypes restricted by HLA-C were the ones dominating the ex vivo response.

This clonotype was obtained from a human donor in good health (CMV status not recorded). Some clones in this sample may be carry-over from other donors' samples. Sequencing was performed on cultured PBMCs, taken from culture after CMV antigen stimulation. The chain is built from TRBV7-2 and TRBJ1-5, with 8 nucleotides matching TRBD1. The CDR3 loop is CASSVGTGQGQPQHF. CDR3 nucleotide sequence: TGTGCCAGCAGCGTCGGGACAGGCCAAGGTCAGCCCCAGCATTTT.